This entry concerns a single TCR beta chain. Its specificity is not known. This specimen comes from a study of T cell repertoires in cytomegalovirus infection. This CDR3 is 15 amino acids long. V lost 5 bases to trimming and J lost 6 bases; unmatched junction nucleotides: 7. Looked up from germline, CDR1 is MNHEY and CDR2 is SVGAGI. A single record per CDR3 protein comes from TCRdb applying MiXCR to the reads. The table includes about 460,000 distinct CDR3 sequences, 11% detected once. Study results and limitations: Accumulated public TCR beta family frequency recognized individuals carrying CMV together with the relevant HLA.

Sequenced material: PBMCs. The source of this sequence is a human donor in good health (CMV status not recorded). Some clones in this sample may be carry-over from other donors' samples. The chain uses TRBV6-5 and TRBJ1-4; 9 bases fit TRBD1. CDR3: CASSTPGTGYEKLFF. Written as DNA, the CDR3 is TGTGCCAGCAGTACCCCGGGGACAGGGTATGAAAAACTGTTTTTT.